This T cell receptor (beta chain) is from a study of blood T cell repertoires in COVID-19. Study as a whole: The origin of the acute and convalescent COVID-19 samples was the United States, Italy and Spain. From T cells, B-cell-depleted T cells, or PBMCs came the material, which was cDNA or gDNA.

Germline V gene lookup returns CDR1 SGHTA and CDR2 FQGNSA. V gave up 8 bases and J gave up 0 bases, with 7 bases separating them. CDR3 length equals 13 residues. Original processing methods: Reference gene primers were amplified, and this amplification served to estimate nucleated cell counts. Sequencing used immunoSEQ multiplex PCR; TCRdb keeps in-frame clones, though not all of them. V and J calls and clone size are as listed in that table; D and trimming were resolved from the DNA. The sample yields just under 85,000 clones, under 85% seen once. This clone was seen only once. The chain recombines TRBV7-2 with TRBJ2-2; no reliable D call. Sequences were obtained from peripheral blood. This receptor was taken from a woman of 80 years or more with acute or convalescent COVID-19. CDR3 protein: CASCRSNTGELFF. The CDR3 region has the DNA TGTGCCAGCTGTCGGTCGAACACCGGGGAGCTGTTTTTT.